This T cell receptor (beta chain) was recovered during a study of shared clonotypes between healthy human individuals. Study information: The plates for each donor numbered three CD4 naive, three CD4 memory, two CD8 naive and one CD8 memory.

There are 18 residues in the CDR3. V trimming: 0 bases; J trimming: 3 bases; junction bases outside the gene matches: 8. Germline CDR1 reads SGHAT; CDR2 reads FQNNGV. The table lists this clone with a few counts. Assay: immunoSEQ multiplex PCR; the TCRdb copy retains only in-frame clones and omits some. The sample consists of about 110,000 clones, 68% of them appearing once. All donors were healthy HIV-negative adults lacking recent acute infections or vaccinations. Among the donors, all were Caucasian adults who lived in Nashville, Tennessee. In CD8 memory, CD45RO+ cells were put together with CCR7-negative CD45RA+ TemRA cells.

Material for sequencing was memory CD8+ T cells sorted from blood. Subset given: CD45RO+ cells pooled with CCR7-negative TemRA cells. J is TRBJ2-1 and V is TRBV11-2; TRBD2 matches at 10 bases. This clonotype was sampled from a woman aged 30 to 39 in good health. The CDR3 region has the DNA TGTGCCAGCAGCTTAGACCTTCTACTAGCGGGAAGCTACAATGAGCAGTTCTTC. Protein product: CASSLDLLLAGSYNEQFF.